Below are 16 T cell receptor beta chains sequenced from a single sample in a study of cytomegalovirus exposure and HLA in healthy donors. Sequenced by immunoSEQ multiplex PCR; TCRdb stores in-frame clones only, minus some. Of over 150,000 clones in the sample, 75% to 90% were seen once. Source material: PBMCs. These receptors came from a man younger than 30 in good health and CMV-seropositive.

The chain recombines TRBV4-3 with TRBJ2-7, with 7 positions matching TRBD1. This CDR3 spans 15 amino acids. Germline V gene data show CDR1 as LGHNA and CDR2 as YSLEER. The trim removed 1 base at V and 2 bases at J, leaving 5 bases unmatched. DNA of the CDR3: TGCGCCAGCAGCCAAGCTCGTAGGGGGCCCTACGAGCAGTACTTC. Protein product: CASSQARRGPYEQYF.

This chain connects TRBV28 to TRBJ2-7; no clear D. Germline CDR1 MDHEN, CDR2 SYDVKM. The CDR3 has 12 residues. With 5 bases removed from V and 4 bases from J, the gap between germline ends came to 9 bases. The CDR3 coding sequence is TGTGCCAGCAGTCCCTCCCTGTACGAGCAGTACTTC. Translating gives CASSPSLYEQYF.

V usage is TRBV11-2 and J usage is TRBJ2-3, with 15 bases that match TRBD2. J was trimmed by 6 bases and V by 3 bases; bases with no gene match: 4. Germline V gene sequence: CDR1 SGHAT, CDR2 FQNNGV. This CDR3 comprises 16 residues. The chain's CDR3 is CASSFGLAGGVDTQYF. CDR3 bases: TGTGCCAGCAGCTTCGGACTAGCGGGAGGGGTGGATACGCAGTATTTT.

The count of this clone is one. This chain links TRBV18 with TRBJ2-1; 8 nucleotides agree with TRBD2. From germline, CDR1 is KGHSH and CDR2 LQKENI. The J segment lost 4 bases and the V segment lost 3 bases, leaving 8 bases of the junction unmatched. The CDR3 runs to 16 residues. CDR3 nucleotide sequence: TGTGCCAGCTCACCTCGGGAGGGGGGGCCTTACAATGAGCAGTTCTTC. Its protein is CASSPREGGPYNEQFF.

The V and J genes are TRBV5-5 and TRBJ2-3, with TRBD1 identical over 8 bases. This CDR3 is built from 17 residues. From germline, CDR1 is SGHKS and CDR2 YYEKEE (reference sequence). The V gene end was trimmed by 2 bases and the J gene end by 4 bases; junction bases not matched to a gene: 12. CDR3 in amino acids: CASSFTYGTGPPDTQYF. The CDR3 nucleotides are TGTGCCAGCAGCTTTACCTACGGGACAGGTCCCCCAGATACGCAGTATTTT.

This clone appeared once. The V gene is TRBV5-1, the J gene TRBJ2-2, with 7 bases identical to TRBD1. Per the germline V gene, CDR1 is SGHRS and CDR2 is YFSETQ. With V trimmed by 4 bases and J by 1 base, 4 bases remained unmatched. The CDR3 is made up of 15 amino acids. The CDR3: CASSLGQLNTGELFF. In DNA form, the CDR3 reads TGCGCCAGCAGCCTGGGACAGCTGAACACCGGGGAGCTGTTTTTT.

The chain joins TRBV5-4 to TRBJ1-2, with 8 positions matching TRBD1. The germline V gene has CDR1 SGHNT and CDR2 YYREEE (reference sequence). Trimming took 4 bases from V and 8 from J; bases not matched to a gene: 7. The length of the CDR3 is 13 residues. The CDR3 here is CASSADRVGGYTF. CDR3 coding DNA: TGTGCCAGCAGCGCGGACAGGGTCGGCGGCTACACCTTC.

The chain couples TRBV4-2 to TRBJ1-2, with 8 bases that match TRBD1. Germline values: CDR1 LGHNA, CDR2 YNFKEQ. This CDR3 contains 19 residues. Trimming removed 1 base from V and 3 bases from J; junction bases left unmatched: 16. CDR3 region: CASSQGGGLGTGGHYGYTF. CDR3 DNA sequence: TGTGCCAGCAGCCAAGGCGGGGGATTAGGGACAGGAGGGCACTATGGCTACACCTTC.

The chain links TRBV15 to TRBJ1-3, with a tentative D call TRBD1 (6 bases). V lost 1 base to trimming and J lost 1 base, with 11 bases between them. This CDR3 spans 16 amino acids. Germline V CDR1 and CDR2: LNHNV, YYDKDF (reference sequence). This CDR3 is CATSRGNTGSGNTIYF. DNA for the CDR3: TGTGCCACCAGCAGAGGTAATACAGGGTCTGGAAACACCATATATTTT.

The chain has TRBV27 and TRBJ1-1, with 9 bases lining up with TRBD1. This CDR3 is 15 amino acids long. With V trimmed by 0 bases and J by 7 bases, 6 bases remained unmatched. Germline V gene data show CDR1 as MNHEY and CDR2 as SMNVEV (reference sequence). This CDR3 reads CASSLSNRGRIEAFF. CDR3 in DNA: TGTGCCAGCAGTTTATCTAACAGGGGGCGAATTGAAGCTTTCTTT.

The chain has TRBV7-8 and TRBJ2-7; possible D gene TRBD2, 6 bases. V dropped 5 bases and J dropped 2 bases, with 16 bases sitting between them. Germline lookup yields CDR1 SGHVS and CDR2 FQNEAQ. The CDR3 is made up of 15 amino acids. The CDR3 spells CASSPGLSGTYEQYF. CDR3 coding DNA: TGTGCCAGCAGCCCGGGCCTTAGCGGTACCTACGAGCAGTACTTC.

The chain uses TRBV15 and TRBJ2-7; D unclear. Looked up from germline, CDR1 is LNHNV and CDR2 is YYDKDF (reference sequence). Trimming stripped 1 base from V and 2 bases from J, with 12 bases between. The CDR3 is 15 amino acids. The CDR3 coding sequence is TGTGCCACCAGCAGAGTCGAGGTTCTGGCCTACGAGCAGTACTTC. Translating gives CATSRVEVLAYEQYF.

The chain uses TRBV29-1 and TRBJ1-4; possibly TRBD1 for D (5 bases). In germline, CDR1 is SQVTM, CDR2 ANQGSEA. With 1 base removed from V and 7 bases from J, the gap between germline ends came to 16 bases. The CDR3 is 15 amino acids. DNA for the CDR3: TGCAGCGTTGAAGCTGGGAGGGGCTTGAGTGAAAAACTGTTTTTT. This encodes CSVEAGRGLSEKLFF.

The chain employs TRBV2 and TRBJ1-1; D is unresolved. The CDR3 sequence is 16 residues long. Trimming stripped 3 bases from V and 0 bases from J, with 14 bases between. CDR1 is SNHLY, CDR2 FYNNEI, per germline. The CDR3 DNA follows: TGTGCCAGCAGTGAGGGCTTTGGGCAACTGAACACTGAAGCTTTCTTT. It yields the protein CASSEGFGQLNTEAFF.

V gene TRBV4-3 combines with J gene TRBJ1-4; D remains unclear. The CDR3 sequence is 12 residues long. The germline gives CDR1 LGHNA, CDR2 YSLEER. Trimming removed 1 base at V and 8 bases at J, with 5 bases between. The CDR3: CASSQGEEKLFF. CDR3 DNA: TGCGCCAGCAGCCAAGGGGAGGAAAAACTGTTTTTT.

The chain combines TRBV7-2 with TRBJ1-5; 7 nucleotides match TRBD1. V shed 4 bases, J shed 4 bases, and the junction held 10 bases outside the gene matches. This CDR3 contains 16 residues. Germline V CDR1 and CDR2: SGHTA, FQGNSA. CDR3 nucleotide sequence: TGTGCCAGCAGCTCAGGGACAGCACGGACAAATCAGCCCCAGCATTTT. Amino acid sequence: CASSSGTARTNQPQHF.